The 23 T cell receptor beta chains below were found in one sample sequenced in a study of blood T cell repertoires in COVID-19. Some clones are missing from TCRdb's copy, which holds only in-frame ones; the method was immunoSEQ multiplex PCR. The repertoire holds more than 70,000 clones, with roughly 80% as singletons. The sequenced sample was peripheral blood. The receptors derive from a human donor in a cohort sampled during active COVID-19.

This rearrangement joins TRBV11-2 to TRBJ2-7, with 9 bases that match TRBD2. CDR3 length: 15 residues. J lost 2 bases, V lost 2 bases, and 4 bases had no gene match. Germline CDR1 and CDR2: SGHAT and FQNNGV. In DNA form, the CDR3 reads TGTGCCAGCAGCTTACCGACTAGCGGTACCTACGAGCAGTACTTC. It yields the protein CASSLPTSGTYEQYF.

This chain uses TRBV20-1 with TRBJ1-5; D uncertain. The germline V and J ends were trimmed by 3 bases and 9 bases, with 18 bases remaining between them. CDR1 and CDR2 (germline): DFQATT, SNEGSKA (reference sequence). This CDR3 contains 14 residues. CDR3 region: CSASHIGVRWPQHF. The CDR3 DNA follows: TGCAGTGCTAGTCATATCGGGGTCCGTTGGCCCCAGCATTTT.

The V call is TRBV29-1, the J call TRBJ2-3; 12 bases are a match to TRBD2. V trimming: 2 bases; J trimming: 10 bases; junction bases outside the gene matches: 7. This CDR3 has 14 residues. Germline V gene sequence: CDR1 SQVTM, CDR2 ANQGSEA. CDR3 DNA sequence: TGCAGCGTTGAAACTAGCGGGGGGACGGGGGCGCAGTATTTT. It encodes CSVETSGGTGAQYF.

This rearrangement joins TRBV5-1 to TRBJ2-7; 7 bases are a match to TRBD2. This CDR3 is 16 amino acids long. V was clipped by 3 bases and J by 1 base; unmatched bases: 10. Germline CDR1 is SGHRS and CDR2 is YFSETQ. This CDR3 reads CASSSGGPRGSYEQYF. The CDR3 region has the DNA TGCGCCAGCAGCTCGGGGGGACCGCGAGGGTCCTACGAGCAGTACTTC.

There are a few counts of this clone. The gene calls are TRBV2 and TRBJ1-1; weak D call: TRBD1 (6 bases). The V and J ends lost 5 bases and 1 base respectively, with 11 bases between them. The CDR3 runs 14 residues. Looked up from germline, CDR1 is SNHLY and CDR2 is FYNNEI. The CDR3 sequence is CASSLGTRNTEAFF. The CDR3 nucleotides read TGTGCCAGCAGTCTTGGGACACGGAACACTGAAGCTTTCTTT.

This rearrangement joins TRBV3-1 (or the pseudogene TRBV3-2) to TRBJ2-7; TRBD2 matches 7 bases. From germline, CDR1 is LGHDT and CDR2 YNNKEL (reference sequence). This CDR3 is 15 amino acids long. The junction had 5 bases not matched to a gene; V was cut back by 0 bases and J by 3 bases. The CDR3 nucleotides read TGTGCCAGCAGCCAAGATTTGGGGACTAACTACGAGCAGTACTTC. This gives the protein CASSQDLGTNYEQYF.

The rearrangement uses TRBV5-1 and TRBJ1-5, with 7 bases lining up with TRBD1. This CDR3 contains 13 residues. Unmatched junction bases numbered 0, after V lost 2 bases and J lost 4 bases. CDR1 and CDR2 from the germline V gene are SGHRS and YFSETQ. This CDR3 reads CASSLQGNQPQHF. Written as DNA, the CDR3 is TGCGCCAGCAGCTTACAGGGGAATCAGCCCCAGCATTTT. Based on the CDR3 plus reference TRBV5-1 and TRBJ1-5, the full variable domain is KAGVTQTPRYLIKTRGQQVTLSCSPISGHRSVSWYQQTPGQGLQFLFEYFSETQRNKGNFPGRFSGRQFSNSRSEMNVSTLELGDSALYLCASSLQGNQPQHFGDGTRLSIL.

The genes are TRBV6-6 and TRBJ1-6; D ambiguous. V gave up 0 bases and J gave up 9 bases, with 12 bases separating them. Germline V CDR1 and CDR2: MNHNY, SVGAGI (reference sequence). This CDR3 is built from 15 residues. CDR3 sequence: CASSYSGGEGSPLHF. The CDR3 bases are TGTGCCAGCAGTTACTCCGGCGGGGAGGGTTCACCCCTCCACTTT.

The V gene is TRBV24-1, the J gene TRBJ2-2; TRBD1 aligns across 10 bases. The V gene's germline CDR1 is KGHDR and CDR2 SFDVKD. The CDR3 sequence is 17 residues long. The ends lost 5 bases at V and 3 bases at J; junction bases unmatched: 8. CDR3: CATSADRGRVYTGELFF. The CDR3 coding sequence is TGTGCCACCAGTGCCGACAGGGGGCGCGTTTACACCGGGGAGCTGTTTTTT.

The rearrangement uses TRBV5-1 and TRBJ2-7; D gene unclear. This CDR3 contains 15 residues. The ends were cut back, 0 bases at V and 0 bases at J, with 10 bases in the middle. From germline, CDR1 is SGHRS and CDR2 YFSETQ. For the CDR3, the DNA is TGCGCCAGCAGCTTGGGACTCTTGAGCTCCTACGAGCAGTACTTC. This sequence encodes CASSLGLLSSYEQYF. Based on the CDR3 plus reference TRBV5-1 and TRBJ2-7, the full variable domain is KAGVTQTPRYLIKTRGQQVTLSCSPISGHRSVSWYQQTPGQGLQFLFEYFSETQRNKGNFPGRFSGRQFSNSRSEMNVSTLELGDSALYLCASSLGLLSSYEQYFGPGTRLTVT.

The chain uses TRBV10-3 and TRBJ1-1; no clear D. CDR1 and CDR2 from the germline V gene are ENHRY and SYGVKD. The CDR3 totals 13 residues. The germline V and J ends were trimmed by 4 bases and 1 base, with 7 bases remaining between them. The CDR3 region has the DNA TGTGCCATCAGTGTTGCAGGGAACACTGAAGCTTTCTTT. Translated: CAISVAGNTEAFF.

The chain links TRBV10-3 to TRBJ2-4, with 12 positions matching TRBD2. Germline V gives CDR1 ENHRY, CDR2 SYGVKD. This CDR3 has 19 residues. V lost 5 bases and J lost 0; bases outside the gene matches: 11. DNA for the CDR3: TGTGCCATCAGTAAGGCTAGCGGGGGGGGCCAGGGAGCCAAAAACATTCAGTACTTC. Its translation is CAISKASGGGQGAKNIQYF.

The gene calls are TRBV7-2 and TRBJ2-7; 9 bases are a match to TRBD2. Germline V CDR1 and CDR2: SGHTA, FQGNSA. This CDR3 is 15 amino acids long. V dropped 2 bases and J dropped 1; count of bases not matched to a gene: 3. The CDR3 region is CASSLPTSGSYEQYF. In DNA, the CDR3 is TGTGCCAGCAGCTTACCCACTAGCGGGTCCTACGAGCAGTACTTC.

The rearrangement uses TRBV7-9 and TRBJ1-6, with 7 bases matching TRBD1. Trimming removed 1 base from V and 9 bases from J; junction bases left unmatched: 3. Germline lookup yields CDR1 SEHNR and CDR2 FQNEAQ (reference sequence). The CDR3 is 14 amino acids. The CDR3 region is CASSLGQGTSPLHF. The CDR3 DNA follows: TGTGCCAGCAGCTTAGGACAGGGAACTTCACCCCTCCACTTT.

This chain connects TRBV6-5 to TRBJ1-5; 10 bases fit TRBD1. Germline-derived CDR1 and CDR2 are MNHEY and SVGAGI. The junction had 5 bases not matched to a gene; V was cut back by 7 bases and J by 5 bases. This CDR3 spans 14 amino acids. The CDR3 nucleotides are TGTGCCAGCACCCTGGGGACAGGGGATCAGCCCCAGCATTTT. It is translated as CASTLGTGDQPQHF.

The chain employs TRBV7-9 and TRBJ2-6; possible D gene TRBD1, 5 bases. Germline CDR1 SEHNR, CDR2 FQNEAQ (reference sequence). The CDR3 sequence is 16 residues long. V dropped 1 base and J dropped 0 bases, with 7 bases sitting between them. In nucleotides, the CDR3 is TGTGCCAGCAGCTTAGTAGGGGACTCTGGGGCCAACGTCCTGACTTTC. It specifies CASSLVGDSGANVLTF. Variable domain in full (rest from reference TRBV7-9 and TRBJ2-6): DTGVSQNPRHKITKRGQNVTFRCDPISEHNRLYWYRQTLGQGPEFLTYFQNEAQLEKSRLLSDRFSAERPKGSFSTLEIQRTEQGDSAMYLCASSLVGDSGANVLTFGAGSRLTVL.

The rearrangement joins TRBV19 to TRBJ1-2, with TRBD1 matching over 8 bases. The germline gives CDR1 LNHDA, CDR2 SQIVND (reference sequence). The CDR3 runs to 15 residues. V dropped 4 bases and J dropped 6; count of bases not matched to a gene: 10. CDR3 bases: TGTGCCAGTAGTACCGCTCGGACAGGGATTGATGGCTACACCTTC. Translated: CASSTARTGIDGYTF.

V gene TRBV27 combines with J gene TRBJ2-7, with 9 bases aligning to TRBD1. The CDR3 totals 14 residues. Unmatched junction bases numbered 12, after V lost 10 bases and J lost 5 bases. CDR1 is MNHEY and CDR2 is SMNVEV in the germline V gene (reference sequence). CDR3 loop: CATSGGDRVHEQYF. CDR3 sequence (DNA): TGTGCCACCTCAGGGGGGGACAGGGTCCACGAGCAGTACTTC.

The rearrangement joins TRBV7-9 to TRBJ2-3; D could derive from TRBD1 or TRBD2 (5 bases each). CDR3 length: 16 residues. Germline CDR1 is SEHNR and CDR2 is FQNEAQ (reference sequence). V was cut by 5 bases and J by 4 bases, with 19 bases left in between. The CDR3 sequence is CASSLGGLGRADTQYF. The CDR3 DNA follows: TGTGCCAGCAGCCTAGGAGGATTGGGGCGCGCAGATACGCAGTATTTT.

The chain joins TRBV27 to TRBJ2-3; 7 nucleotides agree with TRBD1. Germline CDR1 is MNHEY and CDR2 is SMNVEV (reference sequence). With 8 bases clipped from V and 2 bases from J, the junction kept 4 bases outside the gene matches. The CDR3 spans 13 residues. In nucleotides, the CDR3 is TGTGCCAGCCGACAGGGTCACACAGATACGCAGTATTTT. Translated, it gives CASRQGHTDTQYF.

The chain is built from TRBV20-1 and TRBJ1-1, with 7 bases lining up with TRBD1. J was trimmed by 0 bases and V by 3 bases; bases with no gene match: 4. CDR3 length equals 14 residues. Germline V gene sequence: CDR1 DFQATT, CDR2 SNEGSKA (reference sequence). The CDR3 coding sequence is TGCAGTGCTAGTACAGGGGCCATGAACACTGAAGCTTTCTTT. Amino acids: CSASTGAMNTEAFF.

The chain uses TRBV5-5 and TRBJ1-2, with D unresolved. V was pared by 4 bases and J by 11 bases, with 18 bases between. The germline V gene encodes CDR1 SGHKS and CDR2 YYEKEE (reference sequence). The CDR3 runs to 13 residues. Here the CDR3 DNA reads TGTGCCAGCAGCGCCTTTGATATGGAGATTTACACCTTC. Translated: CASSAFDMEIYTF.

The genes are TRBV10-2 and TRBJ2-1; 10 bases line up with TRBD1. V dropped 5 bases and J dropped 2; count of bases not matched to a gene: 6. The CDR3 runs to 16 residues. Germline V gives CDR1 WSHSY, CDR2 SAAADI. The DNA of the CDR3 is TGCGCCAGCAGTCCCGCGGGACAGGGGCCCTACAATGAGCAGTTCTTC. Its translation is CASSPAGQGPYNEQFF.